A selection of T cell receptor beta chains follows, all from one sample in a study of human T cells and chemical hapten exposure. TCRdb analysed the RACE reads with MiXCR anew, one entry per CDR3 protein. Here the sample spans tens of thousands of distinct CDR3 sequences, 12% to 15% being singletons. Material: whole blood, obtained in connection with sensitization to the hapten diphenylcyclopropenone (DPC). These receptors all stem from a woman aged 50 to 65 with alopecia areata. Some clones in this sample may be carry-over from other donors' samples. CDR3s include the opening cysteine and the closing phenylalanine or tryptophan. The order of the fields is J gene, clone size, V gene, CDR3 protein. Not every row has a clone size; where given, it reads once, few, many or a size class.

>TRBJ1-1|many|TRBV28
CASSPMTGLSSAFF
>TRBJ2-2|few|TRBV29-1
CSAKDRANTGELFF
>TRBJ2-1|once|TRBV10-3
CAISESMQYNEQFF
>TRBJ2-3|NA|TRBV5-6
CASSWGPDTQYF
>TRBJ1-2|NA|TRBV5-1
CASSLTDVNYGYTF
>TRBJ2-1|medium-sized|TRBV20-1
CSAPWTGGNEQFF
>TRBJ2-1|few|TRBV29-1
CSVDPPGEQFF
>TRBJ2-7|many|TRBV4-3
CASSQGGTSVDEQYF
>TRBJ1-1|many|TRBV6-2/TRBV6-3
CASSRQGYTEAFF
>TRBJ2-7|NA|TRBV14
CASSLAGTSASGEQYF
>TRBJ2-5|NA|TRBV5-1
CASSLARDSGGAQYF
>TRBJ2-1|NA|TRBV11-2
CASSRPSGRANEQFF
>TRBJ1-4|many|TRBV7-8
CASSRGTGWDEKLFF
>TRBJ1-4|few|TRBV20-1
CSARERATNEKLFF
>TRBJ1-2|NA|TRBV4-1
CASSQESTGDYGYTF
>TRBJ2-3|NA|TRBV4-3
CASSQEGIVAANTDTQYF
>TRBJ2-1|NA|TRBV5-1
CASSLDTGNDEQFF
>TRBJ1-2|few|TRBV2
CASSGGQARDDGYTF
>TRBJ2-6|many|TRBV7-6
CASSPARTASGANVLTF
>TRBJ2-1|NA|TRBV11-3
CASSFGGLTSYNEQFF
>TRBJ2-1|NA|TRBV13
CASSPGPPVTSNNEQFF
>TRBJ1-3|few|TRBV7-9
CASSFRDRGPGNTIYF
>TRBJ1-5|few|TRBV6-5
CASSPGQGHQPQHF
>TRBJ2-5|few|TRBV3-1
CASSPSVQVSTQYF
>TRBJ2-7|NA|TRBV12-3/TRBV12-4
CASSSISGGYEQYF
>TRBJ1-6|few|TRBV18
CASSQDRKNSPLHF
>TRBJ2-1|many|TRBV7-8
CASSLPPGSGSSYNEQFF
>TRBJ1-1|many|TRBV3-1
CASSQGQHGAAFF